This T cell receptor (beta chain) was sequenced in a study of shared clonotypes between healthy human individuals. In the case of this clone: Other DNA variants within this sample encode the same CDR3.

Genomic DNA belonging to each subset was distributed in equal measure over several immunoSEQ plates. Sequencing used immunoSEQ multiplex PCR; TCRdb keeps in-frame clones, though not all of them. This sample has fewer than 1.8 million clones, with about 98.5% found just once. The receptor comes from a man aged 25 to 40 in good health. Sequencing used naive CD4+ T cells sorted from blood. Specified subset: CD45RA+ positively selected.

CDR3 sequence: CASSEGDTGELFF. Here the CDR3 DNA reads TGTGCCAGCAGTGAGGGGGACACCGGGGAGCTGTTTTTT. This chain uses TRBV6-4 with TRBJ2-2; D assignment may be TRBD1 or TRBD2 (5 bases each). The CDR3 extends over 13 amino acids. CDR1 is MRHNA, CDR2 SNTAGT, per germline. The ends were cut back, 3 bases at V and 3 bases at J, with 5 bases in the middle.